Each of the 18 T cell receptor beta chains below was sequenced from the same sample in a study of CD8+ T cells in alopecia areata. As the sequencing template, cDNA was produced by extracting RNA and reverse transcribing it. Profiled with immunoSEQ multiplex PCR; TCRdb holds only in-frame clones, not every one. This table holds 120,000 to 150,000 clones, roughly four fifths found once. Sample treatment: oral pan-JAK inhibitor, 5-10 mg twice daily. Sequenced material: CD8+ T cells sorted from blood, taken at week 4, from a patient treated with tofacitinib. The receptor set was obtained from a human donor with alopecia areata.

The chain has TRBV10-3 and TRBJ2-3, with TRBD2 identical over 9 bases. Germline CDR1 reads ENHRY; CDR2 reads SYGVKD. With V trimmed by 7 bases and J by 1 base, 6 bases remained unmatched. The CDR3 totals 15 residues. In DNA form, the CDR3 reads TGTGCCATCAATCCCTCTAGCGGGGGCACAGATACGCAGTATTTT. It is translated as CAINPSSGGTDTQYF.

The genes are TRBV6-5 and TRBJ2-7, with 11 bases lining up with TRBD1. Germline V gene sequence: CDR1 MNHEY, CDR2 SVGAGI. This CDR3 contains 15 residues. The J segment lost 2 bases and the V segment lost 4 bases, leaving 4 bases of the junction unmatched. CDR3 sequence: CASSWRGQGAYEQYF. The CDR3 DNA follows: TGTGCCAGCAGTTGGAGGGGACAGGGGGCCTACGAGCAGTACTTC.

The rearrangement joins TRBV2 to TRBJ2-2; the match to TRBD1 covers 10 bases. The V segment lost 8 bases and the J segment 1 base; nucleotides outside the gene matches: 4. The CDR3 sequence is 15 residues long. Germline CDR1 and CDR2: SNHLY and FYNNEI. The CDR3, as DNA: TGTGCCAGCGGGACAGGGGTCCAGAACACCGGGGAGCTGTTTTTT. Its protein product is CASGTGVQNTGELFF.

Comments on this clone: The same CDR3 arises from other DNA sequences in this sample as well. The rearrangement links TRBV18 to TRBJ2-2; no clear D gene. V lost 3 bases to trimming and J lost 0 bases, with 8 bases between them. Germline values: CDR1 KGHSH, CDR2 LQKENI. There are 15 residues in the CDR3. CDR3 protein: CASSPDRSNTGELFF. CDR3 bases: TGTGCCAGCTCACCTGACCGCTCGAACACCGGGGAGCTGTTTTTT.

This CDR3 reads CAGRDRANTEAFF. The CDR3 bases are TGTGCAGGACGGGACAGGGCGAACACTGAAGCTTTCTTT. The V gene is TRBV6-1, the J gene TRBJ1-1; 9 bases line up with TRBD1. The CDR3 consists of 13 residues. The germline V gene has CDR1 MNHNS and CDR2 SASEGT.

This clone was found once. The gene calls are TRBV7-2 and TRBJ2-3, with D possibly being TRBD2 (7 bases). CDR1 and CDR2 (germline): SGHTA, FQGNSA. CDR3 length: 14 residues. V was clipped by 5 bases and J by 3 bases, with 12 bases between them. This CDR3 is CASSPGGRTDTQYF. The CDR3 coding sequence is TGTGCCAGCAGCCCCGGGGGGCGGACAGATACGCAGTATTTT. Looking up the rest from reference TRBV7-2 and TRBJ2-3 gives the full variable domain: GAGVSQSPSNKVTEKGKDVELRCDPISGHTALYWYRQSLGQGLEFLIYFQGNSAPDKSGLPSDRFSAERTGGSVSTLTIQRTQQEDSAVYLCASSPGGRTDTQYFGPGTRLTVL.

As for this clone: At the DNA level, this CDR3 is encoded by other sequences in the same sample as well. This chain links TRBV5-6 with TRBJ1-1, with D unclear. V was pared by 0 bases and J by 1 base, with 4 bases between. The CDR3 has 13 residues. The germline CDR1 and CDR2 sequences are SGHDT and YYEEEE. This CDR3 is CASSLGGNTEAFF. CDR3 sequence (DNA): TGTGCCAGCAGCTTGGGAGGGAACACTGAAGCTTTCTTT.

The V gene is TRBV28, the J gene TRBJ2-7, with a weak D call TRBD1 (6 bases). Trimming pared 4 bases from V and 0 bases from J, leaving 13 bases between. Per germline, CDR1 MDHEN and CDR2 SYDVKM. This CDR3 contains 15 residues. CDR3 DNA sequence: TGTGCCAGCAGTTCACAGGGCGCGATCTCCTACGAGCAGTACTTC. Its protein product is CASSSQGAISYEQYF.

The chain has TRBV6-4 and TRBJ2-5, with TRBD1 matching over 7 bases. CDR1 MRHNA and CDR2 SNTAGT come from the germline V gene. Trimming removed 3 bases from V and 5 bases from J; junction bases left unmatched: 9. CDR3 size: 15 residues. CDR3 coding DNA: TGTGCCAGCAGTGAGACAGGGTATGAGACGGAGACCCAGTACTTC. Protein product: CASSETGYETETQYF.

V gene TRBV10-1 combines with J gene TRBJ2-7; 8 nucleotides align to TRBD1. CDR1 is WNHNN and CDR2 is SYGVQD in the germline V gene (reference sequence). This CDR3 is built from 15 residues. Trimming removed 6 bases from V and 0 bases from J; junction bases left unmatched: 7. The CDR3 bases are TGCGCCAGCAGCCCCGGGACAGGCATCTCCTACGAGCAGTACTTC. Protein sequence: CASSPGTGISYEQYF.

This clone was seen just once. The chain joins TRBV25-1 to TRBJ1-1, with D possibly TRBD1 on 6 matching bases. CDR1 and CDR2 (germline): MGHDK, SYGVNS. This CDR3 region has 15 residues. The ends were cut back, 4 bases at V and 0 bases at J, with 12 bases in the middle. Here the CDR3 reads CASSARGYLNTEAFF. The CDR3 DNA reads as TGTGCCAGCAGTGCAAGGGGGTATCTGAACACTGAAGCTTTCTTT.

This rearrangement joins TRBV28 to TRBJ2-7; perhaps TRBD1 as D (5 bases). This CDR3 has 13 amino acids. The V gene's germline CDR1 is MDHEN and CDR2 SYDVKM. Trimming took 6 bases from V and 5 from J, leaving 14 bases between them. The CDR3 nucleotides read TGTGCCAGCAGGCGAACAGGACGGAACGAGCAGTACTTC. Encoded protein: CASRRTGRNEQYF.

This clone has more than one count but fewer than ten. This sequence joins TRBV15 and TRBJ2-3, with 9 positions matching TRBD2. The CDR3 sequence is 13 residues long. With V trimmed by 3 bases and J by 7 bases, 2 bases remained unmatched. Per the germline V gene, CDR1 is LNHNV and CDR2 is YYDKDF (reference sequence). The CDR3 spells CATSRASGNTQYF. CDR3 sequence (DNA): TGTGCCACCAGCAGGGCTAGCGGGAATACGCAGTATTTT.

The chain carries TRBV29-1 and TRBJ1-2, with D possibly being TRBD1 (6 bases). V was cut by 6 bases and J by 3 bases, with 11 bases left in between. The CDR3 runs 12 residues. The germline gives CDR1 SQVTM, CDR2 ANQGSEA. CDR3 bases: TGCAGCGTCCTGCCAGGGGACTATGGCTACACCTTC. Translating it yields CSVLPGDYGYTF.

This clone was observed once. The CDR3 reads CASSQGLAGAGELFF. In DNA, the CDR3 is TGCGCCAGCAGCCAAGGACTAGCGGGAGCCGGGGAGCTGTTTTTT. This chain joins TRBV4-3 and TRBJ2-2; 12 nucleotides match TRBD2. The germline gives CDR1 LGHNA, CDR2 YSLEER. The V and J ends lost 1 base and 6 bases, in that order; junction bases with no gene match: 0. The CDR3 totals 15 residues.

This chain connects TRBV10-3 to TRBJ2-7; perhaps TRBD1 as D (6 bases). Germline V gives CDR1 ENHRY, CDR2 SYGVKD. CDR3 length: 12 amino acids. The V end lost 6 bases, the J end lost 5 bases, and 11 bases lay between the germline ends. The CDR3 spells CAIRAQGNEQYF. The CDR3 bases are TGTGCCATCAGGGCACAGGGAAACGAGCAGTACTTC.

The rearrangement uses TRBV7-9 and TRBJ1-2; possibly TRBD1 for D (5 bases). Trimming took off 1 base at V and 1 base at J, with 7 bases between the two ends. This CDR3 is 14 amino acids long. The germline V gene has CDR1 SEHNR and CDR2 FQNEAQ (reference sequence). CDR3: CASSLVTDNYGYTF. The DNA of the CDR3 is TGTGCCAGCAGCTTAGTGACAGATAACTATGGCTACACCTTC. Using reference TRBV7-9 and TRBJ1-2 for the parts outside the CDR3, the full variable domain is DTGVSQNPRHKITKRGQNVTFRCDPISEHNRLYWYRQTLGQGPEFLTYFQNEAQLEKSRLLSDRFSAERPKGSFSTLEIQRTEQGDSAMYLCASSLVTDNYGYTFGSGTRLTVV.

The CDR3, as DNA: TGTGCCAGCAGCTGGGGGGACAGCGATGGCTACACCTTC. It encodes CASSWGDSDGYTF. The chain couples TRBV6-5 to TRBJ1-2; 7 bases line up with TRBD1. The germline V gene has CDR1 MNHEY and CDR2 SVGAGI. The CDR3 has 13 residues. With 6 bases clipped from V and 6 bases from J, the junction kept 7 bases outside the gene matches.